This T cell receptor beta chain was recorded in a study of T-cell memory formation after mild COVID-19. MiXCR, run by TCRdb on the 5' RACE reads, gives a single entry per CDR3 protein. The sample comprises 150,000 to 200,000 distinct CDR3 sequences, more than 14% of which are singletons, and 11% to 15% rests with the top ten. Study-wide points: Clones shrinking between day 15 and 85 showed a balanced CD4/CD8 split, and those that grew later tilted toward CD4+. The appearance of some responding clones in pre-infection memory suggested that cross-reactive memory joined.

V was shortened by 1 base and J by 10 bases, with 4 bases between the two germline ends. Germline lookup yields CDR1 SEHNR and CDR2 FQNEAQ (reference sequence). This CDR3 is 11 amino acids long. This clonotype was seen only a few times. Its target is not known. The chain employs TRBV7-9 and TRBJ1-4; no clear D gene. This clonotype was obtained from an adult woman who had mild COVID-19 (a few samples of this study predate the infection). Cell type and time point are not known. Source material: PBMCs or a T cell subset sorted from them (not recorded which). Here the CDR3 DNA reads TGTGCCAGCAGCTTAGGGGGAAAACTGTTTTTT. Protein sequence: CASSLGGKLFF.